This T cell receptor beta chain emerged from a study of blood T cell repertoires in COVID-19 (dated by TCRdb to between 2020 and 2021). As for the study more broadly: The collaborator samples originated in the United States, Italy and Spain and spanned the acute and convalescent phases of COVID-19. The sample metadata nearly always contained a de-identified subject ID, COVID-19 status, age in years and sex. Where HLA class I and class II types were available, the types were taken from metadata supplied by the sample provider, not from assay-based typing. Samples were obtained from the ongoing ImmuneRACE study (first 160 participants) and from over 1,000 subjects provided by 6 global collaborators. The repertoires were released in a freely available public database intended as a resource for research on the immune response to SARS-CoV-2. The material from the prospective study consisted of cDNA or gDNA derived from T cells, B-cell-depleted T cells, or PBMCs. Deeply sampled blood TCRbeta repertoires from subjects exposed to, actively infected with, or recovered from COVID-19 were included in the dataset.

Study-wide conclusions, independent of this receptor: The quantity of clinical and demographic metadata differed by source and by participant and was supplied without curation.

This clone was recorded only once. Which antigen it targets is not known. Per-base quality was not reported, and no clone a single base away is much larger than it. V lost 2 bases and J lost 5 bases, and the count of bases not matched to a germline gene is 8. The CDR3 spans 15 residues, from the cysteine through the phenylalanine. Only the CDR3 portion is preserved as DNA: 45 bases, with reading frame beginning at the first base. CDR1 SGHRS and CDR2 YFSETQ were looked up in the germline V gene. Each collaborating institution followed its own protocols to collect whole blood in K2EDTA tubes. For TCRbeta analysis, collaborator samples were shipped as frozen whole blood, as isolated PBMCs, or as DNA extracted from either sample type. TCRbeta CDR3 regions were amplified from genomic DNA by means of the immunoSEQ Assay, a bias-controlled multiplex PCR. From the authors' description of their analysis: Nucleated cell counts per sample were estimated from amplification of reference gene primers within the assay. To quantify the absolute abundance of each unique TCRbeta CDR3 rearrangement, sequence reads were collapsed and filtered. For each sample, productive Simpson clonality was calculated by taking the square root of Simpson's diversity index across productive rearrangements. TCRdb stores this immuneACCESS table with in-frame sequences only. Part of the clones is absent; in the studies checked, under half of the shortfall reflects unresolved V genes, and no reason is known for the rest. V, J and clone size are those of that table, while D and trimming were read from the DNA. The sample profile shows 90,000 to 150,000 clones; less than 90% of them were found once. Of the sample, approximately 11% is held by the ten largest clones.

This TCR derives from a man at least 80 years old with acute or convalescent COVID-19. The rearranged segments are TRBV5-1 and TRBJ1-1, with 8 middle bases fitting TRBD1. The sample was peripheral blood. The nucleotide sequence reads TGCGCCAGCAGCTTTTGGCAGGGGGCCAGAACTGAAGCTTTCTTT. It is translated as CASSFWQGARTEAFF.